One and the same sample provided the 17 T cell receptor beta chains below, sequenced in a study of cytomegalovirus exposure and HLA in healthy donors. 13 Jbeta primers and 60 Vbeta primers were used for the PCR. Some clones are missing from TCRdb's copy, which holds only in-frame ones; the method was immunoSEQ multiplex PCR. This sample yields fewer than 120,000 clones, of which over 60% are seen a single time; roughly 13% belongs to the top ten. Material for sequencing was PBMCs. These receptors were collected from a man aged 30-40 years in good health and CMV-seropositive.

This chain uses TRBV4-1 with TRBJ1-5; a possible D gene is TRBD1 (5 bases). The CDR3 totals 16 residues. Trimming took off 0 bases at V and 0 bases at J, with 9 bases between the two ends. The V gene's germline CDR1 is MGHRA and CDR2 YSYEKL. CDR3 bases: TGCGCCAGCAGCCAAGATGGGCAGGGTAGCAATCAGCCCCAGCATTTT. Translation: CASSQDGQGSNQPQHF.

The chain joins TRBV19 to TRBJ1-5, with D perhaps matching TRBD1 (5 bases). Germline CDR1 reads LNHDA; CDR2 reads SQIVND (reference sequence). The V and J ends lost 11 bases and 5 bases respectively, with 16 bases between them. This CDR3 spans 13 amino acids. The CDR3 coding sequence is TGTGCCGGGGGGGGGTCTATCGATCAGCCCCAGCATTTT. Residues: CAGGGSIDQPQHF.

The chain links TRBV28 to TRBJ2-7, with 12 bases fitting TRBD1. V lost 6 bases, J lost 5 bases, and 11 bases stayed unmatched. This CDR3 region has 16 residues. Germline values: CDR1 MDHEN, CDR2 SYDVKM. The CDR3, as DNA: TGTGCCAGCAGCCAACATACCGGGACAGGGGGCAACGAGCAGTACTTC. It is translated as CASSQHTGTGGNEQYF.

This clone was counted only a few times. J is TRBJ1-6 and V is TRBV5-5; perhaps TRBD1 as D (5 bases). CDR1 is SGHKS and CDR2 is YYEKEE in the germline V gene (reference sequence). This CDR3 region has 13 residues. V was pared by 3 bases and J by 7 bases, with 8 bases between. CDR3 sequence reads: CASSWRDNSPLHF. The CDR3 coding sequence is TGTGCCAGCAGCTGGCGGGACAATTCACCCCTCCACTTT.

V and J are TRBV6-6 and TRBJ1-3; D remains ambiguous. Germline V lookup: CDR1 MNHNY, CDR2 SVGAGI (reference sequence). V gave up 3 bases and J gave up 0 bases, with 9 bases separating them. The CDR3 extends over 15 amino acids. CDR3 loop: CASSYGLNSGNTIYF. As DNA, the CDR3 is TGTGCCAGCAGTTATGGACTTAACTCTGGAAACACCATATATTTT.

This chain connects TRBV6-1 to TRBJ2-4; a possible D gene is TRBD2 (5 bases). This CDR3 region has 15 residues. The germline V gene has CDR1 MNHNS and CDR2 SASEGT. V lost 2 bases and J lost 1, with 9 bases in between. DNA of the CDR3: TGTGCCAGCAGTGAACAGCCGGGGGCCAAAAACATTCAGTACTTC. Translation: CASSEQPGAKNIQYF.

This clone was found a few times. V and J are TRBV9 and TRBJ2-3, with 14 bases aligning to TRBD2. Trimming at V came to 2 bases and at J to 6 bases, leaving 8 bases not matched to a gene. Germline CDR1 SGDLS, CDR2 YYNGEE. There are 17 residues in the CDR3. CDR3 coding DNA: TGTGCCAGCAGCGTTGGGACTAGCGGGGGCCTTAGGGATACGCAGTATTTT. Its protein is CASSVGTSGGLRDTQYF.

This clone turned up a few times. This chain uses TRBV6-5 with TRBJ2-5; 9 bases are a match to TRBD1. The CDR3 is 14 amino acids. V lost 4 bases and J lost 7; bases outside the gene matches: 7. Germline assignment: CDR1 MNHEY and CDR2 SVGAGI. CDR3: CASSSGTGFATQYF. CDR3 DNA: TGTGCCAGCAGTTCCGGGACAGGGTTCGCGACCCAGTACTTC.

The rearrangement links TRBV7-9 to TRBJ2-5; D is possibly TRBD2 (5 bases). The CDR3 contains 14 residues. Trimming pared 1 base from V and 3 bases from J, leaving 9 bases between. Germline values: CDR1 SEHNR, CDR2 FQNEAQ (reference sequence). The CDR3 DNA is TGTGCCAGCAGCTTAGGGCTAGCAGAAGAGACCCAGTACTTC. Protein: CASSLGLAEETQYF.

The chain combines TRBV19 with TRBJ2-3, with 9 bases aligning to TRBD1. The CDR3 totals 17 residues. J was trimmed by 0 bases and V by 8 bases; bases with no gene match: 12. Per the germline V gene, CDR1 is LNHDA and CDR2 is SQIVND (reference sequence). The CDR3: CASSGTGIFFSTDTQYF. The CDR3, as DNA: TGTGCCAGTTCCGGGACAGGGATCTTTTTTAGCACAGATACGCAGTATTTT.

The rearrangement joins TRBV2 to TRBJ2-7; 7 bases are a match to TRBD1. The CDR3 has 12 residues. The V segment lost 7 bases and the J segment 6 bases; nucleotides outside the gene matches: 6. Germline CDR1 is SNHLY and CDR2 is FYNNEI. CDR3 sequence reads: CASKGTVFEQYF. DNA of the CDR3: TGTGCCAGCAAGGGGACAGTTTTCGAGCAGTACTTC. Looking up the rest from reference TRBV2 and TRBJ2-7 gives the full variable domain: EPEVTQTPSHQVTQMGQEVILRCVPISNHLYFYWYRQILGQKVEFLVSFYNNEISEKSEIFDDQFSVERPDGSNFTLKIRSTKLEDSAMYFCASKGTVFEQYFGPGTRLTVT.

The gene calls are TRBV19 and TRBJ1-1, with D possibly being TRBD1 (6 bases). The V and J ends lost 6 bases and 5 bases respectively, with 16 bases between them. CDR1 LNHDA and CDR2 SQIVND come from the germline V gene (reference sequence). The CDR3 runs 14 residues. The chain's CDR3 is CASRPTGGPTEAFF. The CDR3 DNA reads as TGTGCCAGTAGACCGACGGGGGGGCCGACTGAAGCTTTCTTT.

The rearrangement joins TRBV6-4 to TRBJ2-3; 11 nucleotides line up with TRBD2. The CDR3 covers 18 residues. J gave up 2 bases and V 0 bases, and 7 bases lay outside the gene matches. Germline V lookup: CDR1 MRHNA, CDR2 SNTAGT. The CDR3 DNA sequence: TGTGCCAGCAGTGACTCGAGACTAGCGGGGAGATTCACAGATACGCAGTATTTT. Its protein product is CASSDSRLAGRFTDTQYF.

The chain joins TRBV27 to TRBJ2-3, with D possibly being TRBD2 (5 bases). The CDR3 loop spans 14 amino acids. In germline, CDR1 is MNHEY, CDR2 SMNVEV (reference sequence). V lost 3 bases and J lost 4, with 11 bases in between. The CDR3 here is CASSFQAVSDTQYF. CDR3 in DNA: TGTGCCAGCAGTTTTCAAGCGGTGTCAGATACGCAGTATTTT.

This chain links TRBV6-5 with TRBJ2-7; perhaps TRBD2 as D (6 bases). This CDR3 has 15 residues. With 6 bases removed from V and 3 bases from J, the gap between germline ends came to 18 bases. Germline-derived CDR1 and CDR2 are MNHEY and SVGAGI. CDR3 loop: CASSRSGENRYEQYF. In DNA, the CDR3 is TGTGCCAGCAGCCGATCGGGAGAAAACCGCTACGAGCAGTACTTC.

The V gene is TRBV7-2, the J gene TRBJ2-5; 10 nucleotides agree with TRBD1. This CDR3 contains 15 residues. CDR1 is SGHTA, CDR2 FQGNSA, per germline. V gave up 6 bases and J gave up 2 bases; unmatched junction bases: 6. The CDR3 region is CASRRTGQGQETQYF. The CDR3 DNA reads TGTGCCAGCAGGCGGACGGGACAGGGGCAAGAGACCCAGTACTTC.

The gene calls are TRBV6-5 and TRBJ2-7, with 7 bases fitting TRBD1. Germline V gene lookup returns CDR1 MNHEY and CDR2 SVGAGI. The CDR3 sequence is 15 residues long. Trimming cost V 0 bases and J 0 bases; bases outside gene matches: 2. The chain's CDR3 is CASSYSGQPSYEQYF. The CDR3, as DNA: TGTGCCAGCAGTTACTCGGGACAGCCCTCCTACGAGCAGTACTTC.